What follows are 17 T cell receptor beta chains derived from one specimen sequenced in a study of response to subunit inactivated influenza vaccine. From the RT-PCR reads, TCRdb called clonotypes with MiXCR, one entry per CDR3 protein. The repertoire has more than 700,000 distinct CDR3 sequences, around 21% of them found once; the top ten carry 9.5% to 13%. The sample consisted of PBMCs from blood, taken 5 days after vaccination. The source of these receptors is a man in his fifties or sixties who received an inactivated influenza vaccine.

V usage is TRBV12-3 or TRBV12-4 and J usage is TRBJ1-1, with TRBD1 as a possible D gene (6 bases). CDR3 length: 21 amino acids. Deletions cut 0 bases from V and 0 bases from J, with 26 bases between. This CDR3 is CASSLALRSQGPNLMNTEAFF. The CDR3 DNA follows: TGTGCCAGCAGTTTAGCGCTCCGGAGTCAGGGGCCCAACCTAATGAACACTGAAGCTTTCTTT.

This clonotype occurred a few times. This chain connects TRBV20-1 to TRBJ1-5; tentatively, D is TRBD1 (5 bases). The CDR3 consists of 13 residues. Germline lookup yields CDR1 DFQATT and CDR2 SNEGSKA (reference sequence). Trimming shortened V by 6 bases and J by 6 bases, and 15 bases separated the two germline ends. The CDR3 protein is CSAPEGMGQPQHF. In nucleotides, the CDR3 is TGCAGTGCCCCGGAGGGGATGGGTCAGCCCCAGCATTTT.

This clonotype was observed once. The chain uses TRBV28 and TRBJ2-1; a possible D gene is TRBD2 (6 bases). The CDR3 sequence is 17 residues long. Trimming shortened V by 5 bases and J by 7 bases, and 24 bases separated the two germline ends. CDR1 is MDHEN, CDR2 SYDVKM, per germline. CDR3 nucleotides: TGTGCCAGCAGTCCTTCCGCAGGAGCGGGTGTAGCAAATGAGCAGTTCTTC. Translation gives CASSPSAGAGVANEQFF.

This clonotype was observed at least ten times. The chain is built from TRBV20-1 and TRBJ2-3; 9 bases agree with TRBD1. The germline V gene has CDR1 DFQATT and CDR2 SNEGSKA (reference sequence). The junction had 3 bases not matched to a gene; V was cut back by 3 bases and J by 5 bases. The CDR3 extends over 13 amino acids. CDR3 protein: CSASRTGVDTQYF. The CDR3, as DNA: TGCAGTGCTAGTAGGACAGGGGTAGATACGCAGTATTTT.

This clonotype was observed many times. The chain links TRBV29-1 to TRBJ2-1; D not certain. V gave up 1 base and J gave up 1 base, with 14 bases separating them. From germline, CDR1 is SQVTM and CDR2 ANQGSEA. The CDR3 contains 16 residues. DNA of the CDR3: TGCAGCGTTGAAGTAATAGGCTTTGGGTCCTACAATGAGCAGTTCTTC. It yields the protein CSVEVIGFGSYNEQFF.

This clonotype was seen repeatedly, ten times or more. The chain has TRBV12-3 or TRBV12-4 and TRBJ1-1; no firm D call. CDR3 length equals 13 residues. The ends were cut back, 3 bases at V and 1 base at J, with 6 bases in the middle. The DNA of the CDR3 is TGTGCCAGCAGTTTTGGTTGGAACACTGAAGCTTTCTTT. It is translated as CASSFGWNTEAFF.

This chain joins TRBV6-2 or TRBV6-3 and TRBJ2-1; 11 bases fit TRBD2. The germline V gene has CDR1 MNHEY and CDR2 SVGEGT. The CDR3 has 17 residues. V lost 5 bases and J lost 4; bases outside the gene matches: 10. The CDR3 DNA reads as TGTGCCAGCAGTGCCCCAAGACTAGCGGGATTTTACAATGAGCAGTTCTTC. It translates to CASSAPRLAGFYNEQFF.

CDR3 in DNA: TGCAGTGCTCCCCGGAGTCCCTACGAGCAGTACTTC. As protein: CSAPRSPYEQYF. V usage is TRBV20-1 and J usage is TRBJ2-7; no clear D. In germline, CDR1 is DFQATT, CDR2 SNEGSKA (reference sequence). The CDR3 contains 12 residues. V lost 5 bases and J 2 bases, leaving 10 bases between the germline ends.

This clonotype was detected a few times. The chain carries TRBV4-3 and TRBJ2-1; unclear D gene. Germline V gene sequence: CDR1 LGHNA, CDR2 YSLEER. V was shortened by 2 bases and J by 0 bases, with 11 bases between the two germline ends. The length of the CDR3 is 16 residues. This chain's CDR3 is CASSQNGLSSYNEQFF. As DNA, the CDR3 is TGCGCCAGCAGCCAAAACGGGTTAAGCTCCTACAATGAGCAGTTCTTC.

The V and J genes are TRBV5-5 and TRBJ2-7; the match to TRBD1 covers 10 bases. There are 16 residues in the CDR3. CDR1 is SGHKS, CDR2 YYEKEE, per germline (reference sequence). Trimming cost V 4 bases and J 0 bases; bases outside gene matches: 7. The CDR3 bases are TGTGCCAGCAGCCTCCGTGGGACAGGGGTCTCCTACGAGCAGTACTTC. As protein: CASSLRGTGVSYEQYF. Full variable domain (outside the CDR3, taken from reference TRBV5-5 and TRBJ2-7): DAGVTQSPTHLIKTRGQQVTLRCSPISGHKSVSWYQQVLGQGPQFIFQYYEKEERGRGNFPDRFSARQFPNYSSELNVNALLLGDSALYLCASSLRGTGVSYEQYFGPGTRLTVT.

CDR3 sequence: CASSESRDPSTDTQYF. The CDR3 nucleotides read TGCGCCAGCAGTGAATCGCGGGACCCTAGCACAGATACGCAGTATTTT. This chain links TRBV10-1 with TRBJ2-3; D is perhaps TRBD2 (6 bases). The CDR3 has 16 residues. Trimming took off 3 bases at V and 0 bases at J, with 13 bases between the two ends. The V gene's germline CDR1 is WNHNN and CDR2 SYGVQD (reference sequence).

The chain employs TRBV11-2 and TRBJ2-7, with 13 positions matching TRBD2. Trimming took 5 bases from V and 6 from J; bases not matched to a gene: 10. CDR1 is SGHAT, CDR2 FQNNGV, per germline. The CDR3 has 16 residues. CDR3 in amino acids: CASSRGLAGNPSEQYF. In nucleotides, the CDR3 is TGTGCCAGCAGCCGGGGACTAGCGGGAAATCCCTCCGAGCAGTACTTC.

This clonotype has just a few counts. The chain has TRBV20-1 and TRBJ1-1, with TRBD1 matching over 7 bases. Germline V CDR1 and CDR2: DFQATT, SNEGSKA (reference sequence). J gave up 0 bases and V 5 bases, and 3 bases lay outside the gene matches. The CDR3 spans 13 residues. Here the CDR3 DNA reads TGCAGTGCTGCCCAGGGGGTGAACACTGAAGCTTTCTTT. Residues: CSAAQGVNTEAFF.

CDR3: CSARGRDYSYEQYF. In DNA form, the CDR3 reads TGCAGTGCTAGAGGCAGGGACTACTCCTACGAGCAGTACTTC. V gene TRBV20-1 combines with J gene TRBJ2-7; TRBD2 agrees at 7 bases. Unmatched junction bases numbered 3, after V lost 1 base and J lost 0 bases. From germline, CDR1 is DFQATT and CDR2 SNEGSKA (reference sequence). This CDR3 comprises 14 residues.

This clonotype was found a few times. The CDR3, as DNA: TGCAGCGCCGGGAAGTTGCGCAGCACAGATACGCAGTATTTT. Amino acids: CSAGKLRSTDTQYF. The chain carries TRBV29-1 and TRBJ2-3; D might be TRBD2 (5 bases). From germline, CDR1 is SQVTM and CDR2 ANQGSEA. The CDR3 loop spans 14 amino acids. Deletions cut 7 bases from V and 0 bases from J, with 14 bases between.

CDR3 residues: CSAHIAGDRETQYF. The CDR3 nucleotides are TGCAGTGCTCATATCGCGGGGGATAGGGAGACCCAGTACTTC. The genes are TRBV20-1 and TRBJ2-5; 7 bases agree with TRBD2. The CDR3 covers 14 residues. Germline V gives CDR1 DFQATT, CDR2 SNEGSKA (reference sequence). Trimming took 5 bases from V and 5 from J; bases not matched to a gene: 11.

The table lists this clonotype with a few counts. The CDR3 protein is CASSIQGAGAGTQYF. The DNA of the CDR3 is TGTGCCAGCAGTATTCAGGGGGCTGGGGCTGGGACCCAGTACTTC. V is TRBV25-1 and J is TRBJ2-5, with 8 bases identical to TRBD1. J lost 7 bases, V lost 5 bases, and 12 bases had no gene match. The germline gives CDR1 MGHDK, CDR2 SYGVNS. The CDR3 totals 15 residues.